The clone carrying this T cell receptor (beta chain) was counted ten times or more. The data stem from a study of early T cells in non-severe SARS-CoV-2 infection. Researchers tagged individual cDNA molecules with unique molecular identifiers. TCRdb redid the calling of the 5' RACE reads with MiXCR, one entry per CDR3 protein. The repertoire holds roughly 55,000 distinct CDR3 sequences, with roughly 6.2% as singletons. Trimming at V came to 3 bases and at J to 0 bases, leaving 2 bases not matched to a gene. The CDR3 runs to 14 residues. CDR1 is SGHTA, CDR2 FQGNSA, per germline. The receptor comes from an adult who was a healthcare worker with PCR-confirmed SARS-CoV-2 infection or an uninfected control (not recorded which). V usage is TRBV7-2 and J usage is TRBJ2-7, with 7 bases lining up with TRBD1. The sequenced material came from whole blood. The CDR3 DNA reads TGTGCCAGCAGCTTCGGGACAGTCTCCTACGAGCAGTACTTC. It translates to CASSFGTVSYEQYF.